This T cell receptor beta chain derives from a study of Graves' ophthalmopathy and Graves' hyperthyroidism. Patients were diagnosed from clinical symptoms, serum thyroxine, TRAb, thyroid ultrasound and orbital computed tomography. V lost 3 bases, J lost 2 bases, and 11 bases lay in between. CDR3 size: 14 residues. Germline V gives CDR1 LNHDA, CDR2 SQIVND (reference sequence). Of note for this clonotype: Its target is unknown.

Amplification targeted the TCR beta CDR3 regions, with RNA transcripts as the source material. Following a first-round RT-PCR that used HTBI primers, a second-round multiplex PCR was carried out. Each CDR3 protein gets one entry after TCRdb re-called the multiplex PCR reads with MiXCR. This table has over a million distinct CDR3 sequences, roughly two fifths appearing once. General study points: Most clonotypes expanded in thyroid above 0.001 frequency were present in blood too. In separating ophthalmopathy from stable hyperthyroidism, a 13-signature model achieved 87.88% sensitivity and about 80% specificity.

The material sequenced was peripheral blood or thyroid tissue (not recorded which). This chain joins TRBV19 and TRBJ2-7; D is unresolved. This receptor was taken from an adult man with Graves' hyperthyroidism. This CDR3 reads CASSIGQETYEQYF. The CDR3 nucleotides read TGTGCCAGTAGTATTGGCCAGGAGACCTACGAGCAGTACTTC.